This T cell receptor beta chain was sequenced during a study of T-cell memory formation after mild COVID-19. In the study overall: TCR clusters largely stayed donor specific.

The CDR3 loop spans 17 amino acids. Trimming removed 4 bases from V and 2 bases from J; junction bases left unmatched: 13. Constant-segment primers and 5'RACE yielded cDNA libraries for TCR alpha and TCR beta, each carrying sample barcodes and UMIs. TCRdb recomputed calls from the 5' RACE reads with MiXCR, one row per CDR3 protein. The sample carries about 470,000 distinct CDR3 sequences, 18% recorded once. Sequenced input: PBMCs or a T cell subset sorted from them (not recorded which). V usage is TRBV12-3 or TRBV12-4 and J usage is TRBJ2-7, with TRBD2 identical over 8 bases. The receptor's source is an adult woman who had mild COVID-19 (a few samples of this study predate the infection). Cell type and time point are not known. The DNA for the CDR3 is TGTGCCAGCAGTTCCCAACTACTAGCGGATACCCCCTACGAGCAGTACTTC. It translates to CASSSQLLADTPYEQYF.